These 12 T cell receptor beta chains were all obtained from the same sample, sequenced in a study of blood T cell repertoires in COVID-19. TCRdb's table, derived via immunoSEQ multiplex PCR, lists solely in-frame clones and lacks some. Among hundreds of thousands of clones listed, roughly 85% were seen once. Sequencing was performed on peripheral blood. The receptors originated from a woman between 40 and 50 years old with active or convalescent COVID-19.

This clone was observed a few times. The CDR3 DNA sequence: TGTGCCAGCAGCCCCGAGACATCGCCCAATGAGCAGTTCTTC. Translation: CASSPETSPNEQFF. This rearrangement joins TRBV13 to TRBJ2-1, with unresolved D. The germline CDR1 and CDR2 sequences are PRHDT and FYEKMQ (reference sequence). The V gene lost 5 bases and the J gene lost 6 bases, with 14 bases spanning the gap. There are 14 residues in the CDR3. The whole variable domain, filled in from reference TRBV13 and TRBJ2-1, reads AAGVIQSPRHLIKEKRETATLKCYPIPRHDTVYWYQQGPGQDPQFLISFYEKMQSDKGSIPDRFSAQQFSDYHSELNMSSLELGDSALYFCASSPETSPNEQFFGPGTRLTVL.

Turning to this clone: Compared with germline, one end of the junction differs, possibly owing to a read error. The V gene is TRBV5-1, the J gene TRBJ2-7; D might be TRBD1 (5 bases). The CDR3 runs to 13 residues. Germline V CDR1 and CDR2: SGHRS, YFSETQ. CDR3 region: CASSLATGDRSHF. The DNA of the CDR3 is TGCGCCAGCAGCTTGGCAACAGGAGATAGGAGCCACTTC.

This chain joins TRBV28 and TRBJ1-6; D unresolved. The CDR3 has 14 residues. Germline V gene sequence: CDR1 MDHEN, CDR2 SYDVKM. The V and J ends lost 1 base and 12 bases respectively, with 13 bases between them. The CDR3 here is CASSLSPPSGPLHF. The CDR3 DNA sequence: TGTGCCAGCAGTTTATCCCCGCCATCGGGACCCCTCCACTTT.

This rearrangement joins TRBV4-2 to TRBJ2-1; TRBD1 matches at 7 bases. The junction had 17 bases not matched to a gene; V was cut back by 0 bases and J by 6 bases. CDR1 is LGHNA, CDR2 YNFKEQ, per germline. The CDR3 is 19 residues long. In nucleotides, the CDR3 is TGTGCCAGCAGCCAAGATAATGGTATCGACAGGGCTCGGTCCAATGAGCAGTTCTTC. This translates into CASSQDNGIDRARSNEQFF.

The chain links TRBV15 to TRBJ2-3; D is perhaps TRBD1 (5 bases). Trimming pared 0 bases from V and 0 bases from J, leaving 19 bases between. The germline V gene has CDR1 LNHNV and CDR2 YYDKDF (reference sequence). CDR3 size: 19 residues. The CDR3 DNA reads TGTGCCACCAGCAGAGATATAGGGGTAGACGGTCCGAGCACAGATACGCAGTATTTT. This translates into CATSRDIGVDGPSTDTQYF. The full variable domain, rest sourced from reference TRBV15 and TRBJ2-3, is DAMVIQNPRYQVTQFGKPVTLSCSQTLNHNVMYWYQQKSSQAPKLLFHYYDKDFNNEADTPDNFQSRRPNTSFCFLDIRSPGLGDTAMYLCATSRDIGVDGPSTDTQYFGPGTRLTVL.

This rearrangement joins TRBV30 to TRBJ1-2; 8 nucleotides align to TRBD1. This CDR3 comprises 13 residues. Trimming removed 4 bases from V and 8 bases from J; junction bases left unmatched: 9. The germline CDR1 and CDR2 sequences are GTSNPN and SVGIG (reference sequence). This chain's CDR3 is CAWNFGQGGGYTF. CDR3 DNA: TGTGCCTGGAATTTCGGACAGGGTGGCGGCTACACCTTC.

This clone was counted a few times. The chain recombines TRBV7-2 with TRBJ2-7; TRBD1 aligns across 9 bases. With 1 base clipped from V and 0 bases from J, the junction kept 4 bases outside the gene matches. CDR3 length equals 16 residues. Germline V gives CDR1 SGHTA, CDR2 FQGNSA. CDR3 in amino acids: CASSLGGTGSSYEQYF. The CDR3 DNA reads TGTGCCAGCAGCTTAGGGGGGACAGGGAGCTCCTACGAGCAGTACTTC.

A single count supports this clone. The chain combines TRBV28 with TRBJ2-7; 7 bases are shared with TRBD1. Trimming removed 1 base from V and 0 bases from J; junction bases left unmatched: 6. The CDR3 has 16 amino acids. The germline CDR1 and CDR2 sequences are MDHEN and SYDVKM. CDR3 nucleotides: TGTGCCAGCAGTTTATACCCTGGGACAGTCTCCTACGAGCAGTACTTC. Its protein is CASSLYPGTVSYEQYF. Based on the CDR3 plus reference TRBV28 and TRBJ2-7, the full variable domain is DVKVTQSSRYLVKRTGEKVFLECVQDMDHENMFWYRQDPGLGLRLIYFSYDVKMKEKGDIPEGYSVSREKKERFSLILESASTNQTSMYLCASSLYPGTVSYEQYFGPGTRLTVT.

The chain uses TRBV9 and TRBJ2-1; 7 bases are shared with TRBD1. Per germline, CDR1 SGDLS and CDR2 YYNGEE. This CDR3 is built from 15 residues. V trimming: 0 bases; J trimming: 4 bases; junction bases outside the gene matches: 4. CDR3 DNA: TGTGCCAGCAGCGTAGGACAGGGAATATACAATGAGCAGTTCTTC. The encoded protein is CASSVGQGIYNEQFF.

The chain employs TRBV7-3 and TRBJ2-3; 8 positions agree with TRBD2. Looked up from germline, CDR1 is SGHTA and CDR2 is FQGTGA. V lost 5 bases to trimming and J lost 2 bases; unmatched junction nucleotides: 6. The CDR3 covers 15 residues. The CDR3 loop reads CASSLLSGNTDTQYF. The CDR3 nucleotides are TGTGCCAGCAGCCTACTTAGCGGGAACACAGATACGCAGTATTTT.

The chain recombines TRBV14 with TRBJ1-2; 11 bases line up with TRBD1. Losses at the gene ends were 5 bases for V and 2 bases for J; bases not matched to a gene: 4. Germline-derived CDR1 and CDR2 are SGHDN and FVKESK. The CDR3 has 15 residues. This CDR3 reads CASSADRGRNYGYTF. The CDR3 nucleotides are TGTGCCAGCAGCGCGGACAGGGGGCGGAACTATGGCTACACCTTC.

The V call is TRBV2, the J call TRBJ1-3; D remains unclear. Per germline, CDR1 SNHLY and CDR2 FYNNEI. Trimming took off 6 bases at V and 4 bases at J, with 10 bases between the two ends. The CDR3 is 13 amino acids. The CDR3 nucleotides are TGTGCCAGCAGGGCAGGTTGGGGAAACACCATATATTTT. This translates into CASRAGWGNTIYF.